What follows is one T cell receptor (beta chain) and its context. As yet, its antigen is unknown. This specimen belongs to a study of response to subunit inactivated influenza vaccine. Study-wide points: After each seasonal influenza vaccination, few new T cells are recruited, the authors suggested.

Using its own MiXCR run on the RT-PCR reads, TCRdb lists one record per CDR3 protein. The profile covers under 550,000 distinct CDR3 sequences, with around 8% appearing a single time and 10% to 15% taken by the ten largest. The CDR3 is 13 residues long. In germline, CDR1 is LNHNV, CDR2 YYDKDF (reference sequence). V was clipped by 5 bases and J by 5 bases, with 12 bases between them. This sequence joins TRBV15 and TRBJ1-1, with D maybe TRBD1 (5 bases). The clonotype originates from a man in his fifties or sixties who received an inactivated influenza vaccine. The sample in question was PBMCs from blood, obtained roughly 24 months after vaccination. As DNA, the CDR3 is TGTGCCACCAGCGGCAGGGAGTTAACTGAAGCTTTCTTT. Translated, it gives CATSGRELTEAFF.